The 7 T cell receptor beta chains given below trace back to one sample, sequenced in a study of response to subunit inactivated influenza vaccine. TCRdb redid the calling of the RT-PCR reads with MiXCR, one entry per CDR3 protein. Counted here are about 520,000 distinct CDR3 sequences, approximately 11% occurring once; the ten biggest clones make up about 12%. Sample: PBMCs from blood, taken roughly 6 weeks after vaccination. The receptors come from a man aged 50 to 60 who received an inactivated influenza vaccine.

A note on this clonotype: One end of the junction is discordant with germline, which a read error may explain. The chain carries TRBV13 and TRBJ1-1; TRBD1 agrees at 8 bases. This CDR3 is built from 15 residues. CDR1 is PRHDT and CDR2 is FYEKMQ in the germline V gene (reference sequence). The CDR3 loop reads CAISTTRGPDTEAFF. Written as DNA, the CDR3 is TGTGCCATCAGCACCACCAGGGGGCCCGACACTGAAGCTTTCTTT.

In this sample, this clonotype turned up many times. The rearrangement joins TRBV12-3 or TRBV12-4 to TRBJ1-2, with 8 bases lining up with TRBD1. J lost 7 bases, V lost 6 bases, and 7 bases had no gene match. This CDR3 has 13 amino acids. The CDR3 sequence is CASRAGQGSGYTF. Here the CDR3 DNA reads TGTGCCAGCAGAGCCGGACAGGGCAGTGGCTACACCTTC.

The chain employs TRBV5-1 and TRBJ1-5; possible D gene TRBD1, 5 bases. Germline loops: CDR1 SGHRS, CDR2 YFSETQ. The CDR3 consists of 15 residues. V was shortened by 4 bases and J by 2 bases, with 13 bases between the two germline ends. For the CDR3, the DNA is TGCGCCAGCAGCCCGGCGGGGGGTCGCAATCAGCCCCAGCATTTT. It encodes CASSPAGGRNQPQHF.

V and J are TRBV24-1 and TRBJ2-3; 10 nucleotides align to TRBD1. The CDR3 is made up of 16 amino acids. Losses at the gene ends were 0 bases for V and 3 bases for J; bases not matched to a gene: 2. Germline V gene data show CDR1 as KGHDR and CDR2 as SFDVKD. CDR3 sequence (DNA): TGTGCCACCAGTGATTTGGGGGACAGGGGTACAGATACGCAGTATTTT. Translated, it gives CATSDLGDRGTDTQYF.

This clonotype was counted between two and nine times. In nucleotides, the CDR3 is TGTGCCAGCAGTTTGTCCCCGGGGTGGAATGAGCAGTTCTTC. This sequence encodes CASSLSPGWNEQFF. The V call is TRBV27, the J call TRBJ2-1; possibly TRBD2 for D (5 bases). Trimming cost V 3 bases and J 7 bases, with 13 bases left between them. The CDR3 sequence is 14 residues long. CDR1 is MNHEY and CDR2 is SMNVEV in the germline V gene (reference sequence).

CDR3 region: CASSLLMADTQYF. CDR3 nucleotides: TGTGCCAGCAGCTTGCTAATGGCAGATACGCAGTATTTT. The chain joins TRBV5-4 to TRBJ2-3, with D unclear. The germline CDR1 and CDR2 sequences are SGHNT and YYREEE (reference sequence). The CDR3 is 13 residues long. Trimming shortened V by 1 base and J by 4 bases, and 7 bases separated the two germline ends.

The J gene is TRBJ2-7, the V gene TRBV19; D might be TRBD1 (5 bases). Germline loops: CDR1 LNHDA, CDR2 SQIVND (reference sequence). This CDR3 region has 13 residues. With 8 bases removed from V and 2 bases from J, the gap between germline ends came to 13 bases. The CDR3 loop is CASCHRSTYEQYF. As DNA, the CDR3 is TGTGCCAGTTGCCACAGGTCTACCTACGAGCAGTACTTC.